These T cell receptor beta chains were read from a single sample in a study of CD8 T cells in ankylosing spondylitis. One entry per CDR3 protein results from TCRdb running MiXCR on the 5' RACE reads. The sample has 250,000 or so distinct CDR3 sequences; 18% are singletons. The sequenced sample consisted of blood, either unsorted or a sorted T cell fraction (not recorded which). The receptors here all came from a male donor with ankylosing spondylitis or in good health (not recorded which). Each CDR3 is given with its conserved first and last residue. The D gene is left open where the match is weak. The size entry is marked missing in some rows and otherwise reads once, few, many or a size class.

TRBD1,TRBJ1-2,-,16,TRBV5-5,CASSLTIAGTGDGYTF,TGTGCCAGCAGCCTCACAATAGCCGGGACAGGGGATGGCTACACCTTC
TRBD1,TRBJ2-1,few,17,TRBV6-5,CASSSPGQGRDYNEQFF,TGTGCCAGCAGTTCCCCGGGACAGGGGAGGGATTACAATGAGCAGTTCTTC
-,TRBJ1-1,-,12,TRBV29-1,CSVEAGRLGAFF,TGCAGCGTTGAGGCAGGGCGTCTTGGAGCTTTCTTT
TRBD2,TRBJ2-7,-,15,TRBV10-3,CAISEISGPNYEQYF,TGTGCCATCAGTGAAATTAGCGGGCCCAACTACGAGCAGTACTTC
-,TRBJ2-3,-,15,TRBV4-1,CASSQEISRTDTQYF,TGCGCCAGCAGCCAAGAGATCTCTCGCACAGATACGCAGTATTTT
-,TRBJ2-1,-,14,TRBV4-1,CASSPYPEYNEQFF,TGCGCCAGCAGCCCATATCCCGAGTACAATGAGCAGTTCTTC
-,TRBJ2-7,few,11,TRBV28,CASSAPLEQYF,TGTGCCAGCAGTGCGCCACTCGAGCAGTACTTC
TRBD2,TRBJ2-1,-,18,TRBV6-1,CAAHLGTSGSVAYNEQFF,TGTGCCGCACACTTGGGGACTAGCGGGAGCGTAGCCTACAATGAGCAGTTCTTC
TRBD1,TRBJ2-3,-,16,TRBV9,CASSPEGDSLPGTQYF,TGTGCCAGCAGCCCAGAAGGGGACAGCCTCCCGGGGACGCAGTATTTT
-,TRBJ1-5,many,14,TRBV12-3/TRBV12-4,CASSTSIRGGPQHF,TGTGCCAGCAGTACATCCATCAGGGGAGGGCCCCAGCATTTT
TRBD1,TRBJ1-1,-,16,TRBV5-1,CASSLAQGAQFTEAFF,TGCGCCAGCAGCTTGGCCCAGGGGGCACAGTTCACTGAAGCTTTCTTT
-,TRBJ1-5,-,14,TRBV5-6,CASSLGGYNQPQHF,TGTGCCAGCAGCTTGGGAGGATACAATCAGCCCCAGCATTTT
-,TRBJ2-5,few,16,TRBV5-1,CASSLKLAGLKETQYF,TGCGCCAGCAGCCTCAAACTGGCAGGGTTGAAGGAGACCCAGTACTTC
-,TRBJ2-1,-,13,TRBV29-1,CSVTSQSYNEQFF,TGCAGCGTTACAAGCCAATCCTACAATGAGCAGTTCTTC
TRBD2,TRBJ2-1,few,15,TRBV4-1,CASRRTSDNYNEQFF,TGCGCCAGCAGACGAACTAGCGATAACTACAATGAGCAGTTCTTC
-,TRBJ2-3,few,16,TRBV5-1,CASSGIADTSTDTQYF,TGCGCCAGCAGCGGTATAGCGGATACCAGCACAGATACGCAGTATTTT
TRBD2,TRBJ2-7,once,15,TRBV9,CASSVSAGSTYEQYF,TGTGCCAGCAGCGTTTCAGCGGGAAGCACCTACGAGCAGTACTTC
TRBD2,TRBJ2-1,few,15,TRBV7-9,CASSPGTSGTYEQFF,TGTGCCAGCAGCCCGGGGACTAGCGGGACGTATGAGCAGTTCTTC
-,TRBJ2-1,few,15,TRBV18,CASSTTGSSYNEQFF,TGTGCCAGCTCCACGACGGGGAGCTCCTACAATGAGCAGTTCTTC
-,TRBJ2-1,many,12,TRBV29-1,CSVEAVRDEQFF,TGCAGCGTTGAAGCGGTCCGGGATGAGCAGTTCTTC
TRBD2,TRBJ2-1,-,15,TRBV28,CASSIGTSGHNEQFF,TGTGCCAGCAGTATTGGGACTAGCGGACACAATGAGCAGTTCTTC
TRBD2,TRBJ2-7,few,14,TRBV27,CASRSPTSGYEQYF,TGTGCCAGCAGAAGCCCGACTAGCGGGTACGAGCAGTACTTC
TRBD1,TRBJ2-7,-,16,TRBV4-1,CASSQLTGTEYYEQYF,TGCGCCAGCAGCCAACTTACCGGGACAGAGTACTACGAGCAGTACTTC
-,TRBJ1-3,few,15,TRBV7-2,CASSLSVYSGNTIYF,TGTGCCAGCAGCTTATCCGTTTACTCTGGAAACACCATATATTTT
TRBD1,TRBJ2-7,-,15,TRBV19,CASRPAGQGVYEQYF,TGTGCCAGTAGACCAGCGGGACAGGGCGTTTACGAGCAGTACTTC
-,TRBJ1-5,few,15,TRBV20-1,CSARDLAGGNQPQHF,TGCAGTGCTAGAGATTTGGCAGGGGGCAATCAGCCCCAGCATTTT
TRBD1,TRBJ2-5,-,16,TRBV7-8,CASSLASGQGGETQYF,TGTGCCAGCAGCTTAGCTTCGGGACAGGGGGGAGAGACCCAGTACTTC
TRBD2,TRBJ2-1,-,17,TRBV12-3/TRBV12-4,CASSPELAGAHGDEQCF,TGTGCCAGCAGTCCAGAACTAGCGGGAGCCCACGGGGATGAGCAGTGCTTC
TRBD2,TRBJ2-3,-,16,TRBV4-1,CASSLLTSESTDTQYF,TGCGCCAGCAGCCTGCTAACTAGCGAGAGCACAGATACGCAGTATTTT
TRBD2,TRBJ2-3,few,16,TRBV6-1,CASSLFLAGGGDTQYF,TGTGCCAGCAGCCTCTTTTTAGCGGGAGGCGGGGATACGCAGTATTTT
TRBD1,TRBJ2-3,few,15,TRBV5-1,CASSPRDRVMATQYF,TGCGCCAGCAGCCCCCGGGACAGGGTTATGGCTACGCAGTATTTT
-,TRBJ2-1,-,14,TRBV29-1,CSVQGGDWYNEQFF,TGCAGCGTCCAAGGGGGGGACTGGTACAATGAGCAGTTCTTC
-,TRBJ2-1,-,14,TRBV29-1,CSVETGARENEQFF,TGCAGCGTTGAGACGGGGGCACGCGAAAATGAGCAGTTCTTC
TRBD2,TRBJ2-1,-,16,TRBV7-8,CASSPIEGGPGNEQFF,TGTGCCAGCAGCCCAATAGAGGGAGGGCCCGGCAATGAGCAGTTCTTC
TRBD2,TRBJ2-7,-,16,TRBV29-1,CSVEGRTSGRFYEQYF,TGCAGCGTTGAAGGAAGGACTAGCGGGAGGTTCTACGAGCAGTACTTC
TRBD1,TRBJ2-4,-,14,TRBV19,CASSIMDRGNIQYF,TGTGCCAGTAGTATAATGGACAGGGGGAACATTCAGTACTTC
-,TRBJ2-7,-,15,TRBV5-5,CASSSGTFITYEQYF,TGTGCCAGCAGCTCCGGGACGTTCATCACCTACGAGCAGTACTTC
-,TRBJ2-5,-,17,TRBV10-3,CAISVGDWDGRGETQYF,TGTGCCATCAGTGTTGGGGATTGGGACGGCCGAGGTGAGACCCAGTACTTC
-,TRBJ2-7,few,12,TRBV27,CASSLVSGEQYF,TGTGCCAGCAGTTTAGTATCCGGAGAACAATACTTC
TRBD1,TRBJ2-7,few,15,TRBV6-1,CASSAGTGDTYEQYF,TGTGCCAGCAGTGCCGGGACAGGGGATACCTACGAGCAGTACTTC
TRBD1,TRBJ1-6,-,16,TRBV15,CATSRVPTGDNSPLHF,TGTGCCACCAGCAGAGTGCCGACAGGGGATAATTCACCCCTCCACTTT
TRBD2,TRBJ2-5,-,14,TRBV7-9,CASSPRQPGGTQYF,TGTGCCAGCAGCCCCCGACAGCCGGGGGGGACCCAGTACTTC
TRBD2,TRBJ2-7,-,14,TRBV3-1,CASSPSLADYEQYF,TGTGCCAGCAGCCCATCGCTAGCGGACTACGAGCAGTACTTC
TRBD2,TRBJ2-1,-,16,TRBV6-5,CASRITSGLPSQEQFF,TGTGCCAGCAGAATTACTAGCGGACTTCCCTCTCAGGAGCAGTTCTTC
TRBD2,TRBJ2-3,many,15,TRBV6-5,CASSTLLAEKDTQYF,TGTGCCAGCAGTACTCTACTAGCGGAGAAAGATACGCAGTATTTT
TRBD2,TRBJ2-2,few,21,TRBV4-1,CASSQGGSPNGGYLNTGELFF,TGCGCCAGCAGCCAAGGGGGGAGTCCAAACGGGGGGTATCTGAACACCGGGGAGCTGTTTTTT
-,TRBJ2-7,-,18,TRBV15,CATSSLTGVPSNPYEQYF,TGTGCCACCAGCAGTCTGACAGGCGTGCCCTCTAACCCCTACGAGCAGTACTTC
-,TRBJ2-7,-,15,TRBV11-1,CASSLDVSGAYEQYF,TGTGCCAGCAGCTTAGACGTTAGCGGAGCCTACGAGCAGTACTTC
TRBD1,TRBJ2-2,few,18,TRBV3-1,CASSHGTGEIGLSGELFF,TGTGCCAGCAGCCATGGGACAGGGGAAATTGGATTGAGCGGGGAGCTGTTTTTT
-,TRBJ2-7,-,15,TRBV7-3,CASSLGYGTNYEQYF,TGTGCCAGCAGCTTAGGCTACGGGACCAACTACGAGCAGTACTTC
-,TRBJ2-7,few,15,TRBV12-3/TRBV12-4,CASSYSLGHLYEQYF,TGTGCCAGCAGTTATAGCCTCGGACACCTCTACGAGCAGTACTTC
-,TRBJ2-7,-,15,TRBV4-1,CASSQDVGQSYEQYF,TGCGCCAGCAGCCAAGATGTCGGACAGTCCTACGAGCAGTACTTC
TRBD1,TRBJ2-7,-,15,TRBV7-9,CASRPTTGQHYEQYF,TGTGCCAGCAGGCCTACCACGGGACAGCACTACGAGCAGTACTTC
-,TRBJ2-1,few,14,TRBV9,CASSGPSVRDEQFF,TGTGCCAGCAGCGGTCCTAGCGTGCGGGATGAGCAGTTCTTC
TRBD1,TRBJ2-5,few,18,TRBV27,CASSQLGQGAGGGETQYF,TGTGCCAGCAGCCAACTGGGACAGGGGGCGGGCGGAGGAGAGACCCAGTACTTC
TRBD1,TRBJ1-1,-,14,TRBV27,CPSRLDRDHSEAFF,TGTCCCAGCAGACTCGACAGGGATCATAGTGAAGCTTTCTTT
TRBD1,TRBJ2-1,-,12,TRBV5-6,CASSEDRGEQFF,TGTGCCAGCAGCGAGGACAGGGGGGAGCAGTTCTTC
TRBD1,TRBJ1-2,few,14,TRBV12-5,CASGLATGANGYTF,TGTGCTAGTGGTTTGGCGACAGGGGCGAATGGCTACACCTTC
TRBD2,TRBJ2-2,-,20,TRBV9,CASSVAPLRGREVDTGELFF,TGTGCCAGCAGCGTAGCTCCCCTTCGGGGGCGGGAGGTTGACACCGGGGAGCTGTTTTTT